This T cell receptor beta chain was sequenced during a study of OX40 agonist ivuxolimab in advanced cancers. Study background: Patients' therapy was ivuxolimab, an antibody that acts as an agonist of OX40 (CD134). Broader study findings: Some of the lowest clonal expansion was seen in partial responders at 0.1-3.0 mg/kg. Averaged across samples, CD8+ T cells carried more expanded clones than CD4+ did.

Blood sampling took place at baseline, cycle 4 day 1, and cycle 7 day 1. Only in-frame clones appear in the TCRdb table, and some are missing; sequencing was by immunoSEQ multiplex PCR. The table records roughly 80,000 clones, over 90% of them present only once. About this clone: What it binds is unknown.

Trimming stripped 5 bases from V and 0 bases from J, with 18 bases between. Germline V gives CDR1 SEHNR, CDR2 FQNEAQ (reference sequence). The length of the CDR3 is 17 residues. The chain recombines TRBV7-9 with TRBJ2-3, with a tentative D call TRBD1 (5 bases). Sequencing used CD4+ or CD8+ T cells sorted from blood, obtained in a trial of the OX40 agonist ivuxolimab. This TCR was recovered from an adult with an advanced solid tumor such as melanoma, head and neck, liver or kidney cancer. In DNA form, the CDR3 reads TGTGCCAGCAGCAGGGGCCTGGGAAGCCAAAGCACAGATACGCAGTATTTT. This gives the protein CASSRGLGSQSTDTQYF.